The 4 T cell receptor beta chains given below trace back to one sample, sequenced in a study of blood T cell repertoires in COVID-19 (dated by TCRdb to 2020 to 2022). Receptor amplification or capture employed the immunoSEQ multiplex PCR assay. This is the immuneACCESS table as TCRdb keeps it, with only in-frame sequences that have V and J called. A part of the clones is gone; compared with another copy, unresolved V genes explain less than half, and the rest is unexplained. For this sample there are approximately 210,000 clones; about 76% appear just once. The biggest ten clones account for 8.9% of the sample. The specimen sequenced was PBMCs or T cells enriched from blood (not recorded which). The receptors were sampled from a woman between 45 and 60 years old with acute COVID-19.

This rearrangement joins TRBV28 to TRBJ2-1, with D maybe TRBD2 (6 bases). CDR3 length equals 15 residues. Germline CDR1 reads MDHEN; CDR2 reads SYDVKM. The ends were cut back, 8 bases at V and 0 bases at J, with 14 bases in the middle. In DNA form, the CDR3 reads TGTGCCAGCCGCCGGGACTTGGACTCCTACAATGAGCAGTTCTTC. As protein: CASRRDLDSYNEQFF.

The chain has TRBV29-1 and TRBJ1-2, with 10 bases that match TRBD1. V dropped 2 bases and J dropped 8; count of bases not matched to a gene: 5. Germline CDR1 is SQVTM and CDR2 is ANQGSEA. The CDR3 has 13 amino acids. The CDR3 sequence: CSVERTGGSGYTF. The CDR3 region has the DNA TGCAGCGTTGAAAGGACAGGGGGAAGCGGCTACACCTTC.

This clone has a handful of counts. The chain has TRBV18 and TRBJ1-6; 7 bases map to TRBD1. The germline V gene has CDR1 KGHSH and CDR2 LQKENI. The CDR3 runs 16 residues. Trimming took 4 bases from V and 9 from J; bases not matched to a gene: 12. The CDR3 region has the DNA TGTGCCAGCTCACAGACTACGGAGGGGGCCGGTTCACCCCTCCACTTT. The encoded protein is CASSQTTEGAGSPLHF.

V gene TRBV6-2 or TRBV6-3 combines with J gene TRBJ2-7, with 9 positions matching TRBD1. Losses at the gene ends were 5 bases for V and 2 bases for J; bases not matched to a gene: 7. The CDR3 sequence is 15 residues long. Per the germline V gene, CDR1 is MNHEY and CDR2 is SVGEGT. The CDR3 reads CASSLQRTGAYEQYF. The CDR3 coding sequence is TGTGCCAGCAGTCTCCAGAGGACAGGGGCCTACGAGCAGTACTTC.